The 9 T cell receptor beta chains in this list originate from one sample, sequenced in a study of T cells in Graves' hyperthyroidism and ophthalmopathy. Amplified regions were TCR beta CDR3 sequences from RNA transcripts. The TCR CDR3 was amplified in a first-round RT-PCR using the HTBI primer set. TCRdb ran MiXCR on the multiplex PCR reads and lists one entry per CDR3 protein. Among approximately 640,000 distinct CDR3 sequences listed, roughly 46% were seen once. The material sequenced was peripheral blood or thyroid tissue (not recorded which). These receptors all stem from an adult man with Graves' disease, either hyperthyroidism or ophthalmopathy (not recorded which).

The chain has TRBV29-1 and TRBJ1-3; D perhaps matches TRBD1 (6 bases). Trimming shortened V by 7 bases and J by 4 bases, and 8 bases separated the two germline ends. This CDR3 comprises 11 residues. Per the germline V gene, CDR1 is SQVTM and CDR2 is ANQGSEA. CDR3 DNA sequence: TGCAGCGAGGGGGACGGAAACACCATATATTTT. Residues: CSEGDGNTIYF.

About this clonotype: Lacking the conserved final phenylalanine or tryptophan, this CDR3 likely reflects a read error. The DNA is omitted, as the CDR3 cannot be located on it reliably, and the CDR3 follows TCRdb's listing. The rearrangement joins TRBV7-2 to TRBJ2-5; the table's D gene call, TRBD1, was not cross checked with the DNA. The CDR3 totals 8 residues, both ends included. Germline lookup yields CDR1 SGHTA and CDR2 FQGNSA. The CDR3 is CASRDPGT.

The rearrangement uses TRBV29-1 and TRBJ2-5, with D tentatively TRBD1 or TRBD2 (6 bases each). Germline CDR1 reads SQVTM; CDR2 reads ANQGSEA. CDR3 size: 13 residues. V was clipped by 4 bases and J by 5 bases, with 14 bases between them. DNA for the CDR3: TGCAGCGTTGGGGGCACGGGGGCGGAGACCCAGTACTTC. Residues: CSVGGTGAETQYF.

The chain joins TRBV19 to TRBJ2-6; D might be TRBD1 (5 bases). The CDR3 loop spans 15 amino acids. Trimming took off 7 bases at V and 1 base at J, with 11 bases between the two ends. The germline V gene encodes CDR1 LNHDA and CDR2 SQIVND (reference sequence). CDR3 region: CASTKTASGANVLTF. CDR3 coding DNA: TGTGCCAGTACCAAGACAGCGTCTGGGGCCAACGTCCTGACTTTC.

V and J are TRBV6-5 and TRBJ1-3; D is undetermined. This CDR3 is built from 12 residues. Germline lookup yields CDR1 MNHEY and CDR2 SVGAGI. Trimming stripped 4 bases from V and 4 bases from J, with 5 bases between. The CDR3 nucleotides read TGTGCCAGCAGTTCTTACGGAAACACCATATATTTT. This translates into CASSSYGNTIYF.

This clonotype has just a few counts. The genes are TRBV7-2 and TRBJ2-7; 9 bases line up with TRBD2. Germline lookup yields CDR1 SGHTA and CDR2 FQGNSA. Trimming at V came to 5 bases and at J to 3 bases, leaving 11 bases not matched to a gene. The CDR3 is 16 amino acids. Written as DNA, the CDR3 is TGTGCCAGCAGCCCCGCGGCGACTAGCGGACACTACGAGCAGTACTTC. This codes for CASSPAATSGHYEQYF.

V and J are TRBV5-1 and TRBJ2-5; 14 nucleotides agree with TRBD2. Germline CDR1 and CDR2: SGHRS and YFSETQ. V was clipped by 4 bases and J by 4 bases; unmatched bases: 3. CDR3 length equals 15 residues. The CDR3 nucleotides are TGCGCCAGCAGCCCGACTAGCGGGAGGGTAGAGACCCAGTACTTC. Its translation is CASSPTSGRVETQYF.

The chain uses TRBV7-9 and TRBJ2-3; maybe TRBD2 (6 bases). Trimming took off 2 bases at V and 3 bases at J, with 12 bases between the two ends. This CDR3 region has 15 residues. Germline V gene lookup returns CDR1 SEHNR and CDR2 FQNEAQ (reference sequence). CDR3 amino acids: CASSLTGEATDTQYF. CDR3 DNA: TGTGCCAGCAGCTTAACTGGGGAGGCGACAGATACGCAGTATTTT. Variable domain in full (rest from reference TRBV7-9 and TRBJ2-3): DTGVSQNPRHKITKRGQNVTFRCDPISEHNRLYWYRQTLGQGPEFLTYFQNEAQLEKSRLLSDRFSAERPKGSFSTLEIQRTEQGDSAMYLCASSLTGEATDTQYFGPGTRLTVL.

This clonotype was seen only once. This may come from a read error, since a much larger clone is one base off. The CDR3 spells CSAEDEAAQETQYF. The CDR3 DNA reads TGCAGCGCTGAAGATGAGGCAGCCCAAGAGACCCAGTACTTC. The chain has TRBV29-1 and TRBJ2-5; D not certain. CDR1 and CDR2 (germline): SQVTM, ANQGSEA. The CDR3 totals 14 residues.